The clone carrying this TCR beta chain came up many times. What it binds is unknown. This specimen comes from a study of T cells after yellow fever vaccination. Germline-derived CDR1 and CDR2 are SGDLS and YYNGEE. The CDR3 covers 13 residues. V lost 0 bases and J 6 bases, leaving 6 bases between the germline ends. Study-wide points: Some clonotypes, a small share, were shared between CD4 and CD8 compartments. Repertoires sorted by FACS could include abundant clonotypes that are contaminants from the bulk population. Clones that expanded after primary vaccination mostly reappeared after the booster (around 96% CD4, 88% CD8).

UMIs were added to TCR cDNA along with a universal primer site when it was made by 5'RACE template switching. One entry per CDR3 protein, called by TCRdb with MiXCR from the 5' RACE reads. The sample includes about 220,000 distinct CDR3 sequences, 3% to 4% of them seen just once. The specimen comprised CD4+ T cells sorted from PBMCs, sampled 10 days after the yellow fever booster vaccination. This receptor was taken from a man aged 18 to 30 who received the YFV17D yellow fever vaccine. The V gene is TRBV9, the J gene TRBJ2-2, with a tentative D call TRBD1 (5 bases). CDR3 nucleotides: TGTGCCAGCAGCGTAGTCAGGGCCGGGGAGCTGTTTTTT. This codes for CASSVVRAGELFF.